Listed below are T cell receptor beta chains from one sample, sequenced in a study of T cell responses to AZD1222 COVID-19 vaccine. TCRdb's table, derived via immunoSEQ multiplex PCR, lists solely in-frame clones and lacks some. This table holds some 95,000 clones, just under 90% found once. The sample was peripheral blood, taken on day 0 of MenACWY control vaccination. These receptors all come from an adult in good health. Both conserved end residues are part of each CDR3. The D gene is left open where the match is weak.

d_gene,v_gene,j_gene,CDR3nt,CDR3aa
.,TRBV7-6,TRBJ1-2,TGTGCCAGCAGCTTAGCGTTATACTATGGCTACACCTTC,CASSLALYYGYTF
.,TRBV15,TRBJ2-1,TGTGCCACCAGCATTTCCTACAATGAGCAGTTCTTC,CATSISYNEQFF
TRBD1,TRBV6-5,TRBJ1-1,TGTGCCAGCAGTTACTCGAGAGGGGGCGGGACTGAAGCTTTCTTT,CASSYSRGGGTEAFF
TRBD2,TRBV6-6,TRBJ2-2,TGTGCCAGCAGTCCGGGCCTAGGCGCGGGGGGGCTGAACGGGGAGCTGTTTTTT,CASSPGLGAGGLNGELFF
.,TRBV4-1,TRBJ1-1,TGCGCCAGCAGCCAAGATACAGGGCGGGATGAAGCTTTCTTT,CASSQDTGRDEAFF
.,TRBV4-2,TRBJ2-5,TGTGCCAGCAGCCAAGATGTCCGAGAGACCCAGTACTTC,CASSQDVRETQYF
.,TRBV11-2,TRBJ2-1,TGTGCCAGCAGCTTAGTACGGGGCGGTTCCTCCTACAATGAGCAGTTCTTC,CASSLVRGGSSYNEQFF
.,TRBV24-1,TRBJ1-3,TGTGCCACCAGTGATTTGTACAGGGAAGCTGGAAACACCATATATTTT,CATSDLYREAGNTIYF
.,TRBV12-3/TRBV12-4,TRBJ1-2,TGTGCCAGCAGTTCCCTTAACTATGGCTACACCTTC,CASSSLNYGYTF
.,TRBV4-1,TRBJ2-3,TGCGCCAGCAGCCAAGAAGGGACAGATACGCAGTATTTT,CASSQEGTDTQYF
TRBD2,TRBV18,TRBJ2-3,TGTGCCAGCTCACCACGGGCTAGCGGGGGGGCCGGGACAGATACGCAGTATTTT,CASSPRASGGAGTDTQYF
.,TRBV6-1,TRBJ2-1,TGTGCCAGCAGTGCCCACCGGCCCGGGACAAATGGTAGGGATGAGCAGTTCTTC,CASSAHRPGTNGRDEQFF
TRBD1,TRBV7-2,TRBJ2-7,TGTGCCAGCAGGCGCAACGGACAGGGGTCCTACGAGCAGTACTTC,CASRRNGQGSYEQYF
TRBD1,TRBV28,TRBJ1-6,TGTGCCAGCGGAAGACAGGGGGATTCACCCCTCCACTTT,CASGRQGDSPLHF
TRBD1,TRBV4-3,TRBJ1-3,TGCGCCAGCAGCCAAGGGGGACAGCATTTCTCTGGAAACACCATATATTTT,CASSQGGQHFSGNTIYF
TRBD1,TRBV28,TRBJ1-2,TGTGCCAGCAGTCGCCCCGGGACAGGGGTAGAATCTTCTAACTATGGCTACACCTTC,CASSRPGTGVESSNYGYTF
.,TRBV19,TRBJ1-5,TGTGCCAGTAGCCTTGAAGAGGCCCGCAATCAGCCCCAGCATTTT,CASSLEEARNQPQHF
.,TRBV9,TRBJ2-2,TGTGCCAGCAGCGTAGGTCAGGGCGCAACCGGGGAGCTGTTTTTT,CASSVGQGATGELFF
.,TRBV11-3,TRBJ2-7,TGTGCCAGCAGCTTAAGCGGTTACGAGCAGTACTTC,CASSLSGYEQYF
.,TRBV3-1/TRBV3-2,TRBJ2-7,TGTGCCAGCAGCCAAGATATTTCACCGAACTACGAGCAGTACTTC,CASSQDISPNYEQYF